These 28 T cell receptor beta chains came from one sample sequenced in a study of blood T cells in healthy people across ages. The second PCR ran roughly 6 to 12 cycles with a sample-barcoded 5' primer and J-beta primers. TCRdb reprocessed the 5' RACE reads via MiXCR and lists one record per CDR3 protein. The sample lists some 780,000 distinct CDR3 sequences; about 61% were seen once. Sequencing was performed on blood. The receptors derive from a man in his forties in good health.

V is TRBV10-3 and J is TRBJ1-4; unclear D gene. The germline CDR1 and CDR2 sequences are ENHRY and SYGVKD. The length of the CDR3 is 14 residues. The V and J ends lost 3 bases and 6 bases respectively, with 11 bases between them. The CDR3 here is CAISEMLRDEKLFF. CDR3 in DNA: TGTGCCATCAGTGAAATGTTGAGGGATGAAAAACTGTTTTTT.

This clonotype has more than one count but fewer than ten. The chain carries TRBV5-1 and TRBJ2-3, with 9 nucleotides matching TRBD2. This CDR3 spans 15 amino acids. V trimming: 0 bases; J trimming: 8 bases; junction bases outside the gene matches: 7. Germline V gives CDR1 SGHRS, CDR2 YFSETQ. Here the CDR3 DNA reads TGCGCCAGCAGCTTGGTTGCGGGGGGGTCTTCTACGCAGTATTTT. Translation gives CASSLVAGGSSTQYF.

This clonotype was seen more than once but under ten times. The chain has TRBV9 and TRBJ2-6; no clear D gene. The CDR3 covers 14 residues. Germline loops: CDR1 SGDLS, CDR2 YYNGEE. V was clipped by 3 bases and J by 0 bases, with 4 bases between them. CDR3 coding DNA: TGTGCCAGCAGCGCAGTCTCTGGGGCCAACGTCCTGACTTTC. This codes for CASSAVSGANVLTF.

Here the CDR3 reads CATSRDPGQSQETQYF. DNA of the CDR3: TGTGCCACCAGCAGAGATCCGGGACAATCACAAGAGACCCAGTACTTC. This rearrangement joins TRBV15 to TRBJ2-5, with D possibly matching TRBD1 (6 bases). V dropped 0 bases and J dropped 2 bases, with 13 bases sitting between them. Germline V lookup: CDR1 LNHNV, CDR2 YYDKDF (reference sequence). The CDR3 covers 16 residues.

This clonotype came up a few times. This sequence joins TRBV15 and TRBJ2-7; D unresolved. CDR1 LNHNV and CDR2 YYDKDF come from the germline V gene (reference sequence). The ends were cut back, 1 base at V and 1 base at J, with 11 bases in the middle. This CDR3 has 15 amino acids. CDR3 in DNA: TGTGCCACCAGCAGAGCCCGATGGGATTCCTACGAGCAGTACTTC. It yields the protein CATSRARWDSYEQYF.

This sequence joins TRBV4-1 and TRBJ2-1; 7 bases map to TRBD2. CDR3 length equals 14 residues. The germline gives CDR1 MGHRA, CDR2 YSYEKL. Trimming at V came to 3 bases and at J to 5 bases, leaving 4 bases not matched to a gene. CDR3 DNA: TGCGCCAGCAGCCAGTATACTAGCGACAATGAGCAGTTCTTC. It specifies CASSQYTSDNEQFF.

The gene calls are TRBV21-1 and TRBJ2-7; the table's D call TRBD2 went unverified against the DNA. Near its end, the DNA agrees better with TRBJ2-5, so the J call may be wrong. TRBV21-1 corresponds to a pseudogene. The CDR3 runs 15 residues. CDR3 sequence (DNA): TGTGCCAGCAGGCCTAAGGGACTGGACCAAGAGACCCAGTACTTC. Translating gives CASRPKGLDQETQYF.

This clonotype appeared a single time. The CDR3 protein is CASRPSGGPVADTQYF. The CDR3 nucleotides read TGTGCCAGCAGGCCGAGCGGGGGTCCAGTTGCAGATACGCAGTATTTT. The rearrangement joins TRBV6-5 to TRBJ2-3; TRBD2 matches 8 bases. There are 16 residues in the CDR3. The germline V gene encodes CDR1 MNHEY and CDR2 SVGAGI. J was trimmed by 4 bases and V by 6 bases; bases with no gene match: 12.

The rearrangement joins TRBV20-1 to TRBJ1-2; 12 positions match TRBD1. CDR3 size: 19 residues. Germline assignment: CDR1 DFQATT and CDR2 SNEGSKA (reference sequence). V dropped 0 bases and J dropped 6; count of bases not matched to a gene: 17. The CDR3 nucleotides are TGCAGTGCTAGAGAGGCCCGGGACAGGGGGCCCGATAGATTTAATGGCTACACCTTC. Residues: CSAREARDRGPDRFNGYTF.

This clonotype was counted between two and nine times. CDR3 sequence: CASSESPGQGARNIQYF. The CDR3 coding sequence is TGTGCCAGCAGCGAGAGTCCGGGACAGGGGGCAAGAAACATTCAGTACTTC. The chain carries TRBV9 and TRBJ2-4, with 12 bases that match TRBD1. Germline-derived CDR1 and CDR2 are SGDLS and YYNGEE. This CDR3 has 17 amino acids. The junction had 10 bases not matched to a gene; V was cut back by 3 bases and J by 6 bases.

The J gene is TRBJ1-2, the V gene TRBV7-2; D is possibly TRBD1 (5 bases). CDR1 and CDR2 from the germline V gene are SGHTA and FQGNSA. The CDR3 runs to 15 residues. Between the trimmed V and J ends, which lost 7 bases and 8 bases, there was a span of 23 bases. CDR3 protein: CASNPIGDFQGGYTF. CDR3 nucleotides: TGTGCCAGCAACCCCATAGGGGACTTTCAAGGCGGCTACACCTTC.

This clonotype was seen a few times. This sequence joins TRBV6-6 and TRBJ1-5; D gene unclear. Trimming removed 7 bases at V and 10 bases at J, with 14 bases between. The CDR3 totals 12 residues. Germline assignment: CDR1 MNHNY and CDR2 SVGAGI (reference sequence). Here the CDR3 DNA reads TGTGCCAGCAATCAACGGGTCCCTCCCCAGCATTTT. This translates into CASNQRVPPQHF.

This clonotype was counted between two and nine times. The chain combines TRBV3-1 with TRBJ2-4; 11 bases agree with TRBD2. V lost 0 bases to trimming and J lost 3 bases; unmatched junction nucleotides: 7. This CDR3 is built from 18 residues. Germline CDR1 reads LGHDT; CDR2 reads YNNKEL (reference sequence). Written as DNA, the CDR3 is TGTGCCAGCAGCCAAGATACCCAACTAGCGGGGGTCAAAAACATTCAGTACTTC. Its translation: CASSQDTQLAGVKNIQYF.

The chain joins TRBV6-1 to TRBJ2-5; the D call may be TRBD1 or TRBD2 (7 bases each). The germline V gene encodes CDR1 MNHNS and CDR2 SASEGT. This CDR3 has 15 amino acids. Trimming cost V 5 bases and J 5 bases, with 18 bases left between them. The CDR3: CASSNSGTAGETQYF. CDR3 in DNA: TGTGCCAGCAGTAATTCCGGGACAGCGGGGGAGACCCAGTACTTC.

The gene calls are TRBV20-1 and TRBJ2-4; 7 bases align to TRBD1. The DNA end is a closer match to TRBJ2-7, so the J assignment may be wrong. This CDR3 spans 13 amino acids. Germline V CDR1 and CDR2: DFQATT, SNEGSKA (reference sequence). The CDR3 nucleotides are TGCAGTGTCCTGAGAGGGGGCGGGTACGAGCAGTACTTC. Protein: CSVLRGGGYEQYF.

This clonotype was recorded a few times. The rearrangement uses TRBV25-1 and TRBJ2-7; D gene uncertain. The CDR3 extends over 15 amino acids. Trimming shortened V by 3 bases and J by 2 bases, and 14 bases separated the two germline ends. Germline V CDR1 and CDR2: MGHDK, SYGVNS. CDR3 region: CASSDPSNSPYEQYF. In DNA, the CDR3 is TGTGCCAGCAGTGATCCCTCGAACTCCCCCTACGAGCAGTACTTC.

The table lists this clonotype with a count of one. This chain links TRBV11-2 with TRBJ2-7, with 16 bases identical to TRBD2. The CDR3 consists of 17 residues. CDR1 is SGHAT, CDR2 FQNNGV, per germline. The junction had 6 bases not matched to a gene; V was cut back by 5 bases and J by 2 bases. As DNA, the CDR3 is TGTGCCAGCAGCCTCGGGACTAGCGGGAGGGAACCCTACGAGCAGTACTTC. Its translation is CASSLGTSGREPYEQYF.

This chain connects TRBV27 to TRBJ2-5; 9 bases are a match to TRBD1. V trimming: 4 bases; J trimming: 1 base; junction bases outside the gene matches: 10. CDR1 MNHEY and CDR2 SMNVEV come from the germline V gene (reference sequence). There are 17 residues in the CDR3. The CDR3 DNA reads TGTGCCAGCAGTTCAGTCATCTTGGGACAGGGCCAAGAGACCCAGTACTTC. This gives the protein CASSSVILGQGQETQYF.

The chain couples TRBV12-3 or TRBV12-4 to TRBJ2-3; 7 positions match TRBD2. The CDR3 contains 14 residues. J gave up 2 bases and V 6 bases, and 5 bases lay outside the gene matches. In nucleotides, the CDR3 is TGTGCCAGCAGCGCGGGGGAGACCACAGATACGCAGTATTTT. Translated: CASSAGETTDTQYF.

V gene TRBV5-6 combines with J gene TRBJ1-1, with a tentative D call TRBD1 (5 bases). The CDR3 contains 19 residues. V lost 4 bases and J 0 bases, leaving 25 bases between the germline ends. Germline V gene sequence: CDR1 SGHDT, CDR2 YYEEEE. The CDR3 loop reads CASSLIRQGSPAVNTEAFF. The CDR3 DNA sequence: TGTGCCAGCAGCCTGATTCGTCAGGGTTCCCCAGCCGTGAACACTGAAGCTTTCTTT.

The chain couples TRBV20-1 to TRBJ2-4; D call uncertain. The CDR3 is 13 amino acids. The V end lost 1 base, the J end lost 13 bases, and 17 bases lay between the germline ends. Looked up from germline, CDR1 is DFQATT and CDR2 is SNEGSKA (reference sequence). The CDR3 region has the DNA TGCAGTGCTAGAGGGAGCGACCTCAATGAGCAGTACTTC. Residues: CSARGSDLNEQYF.

The V gene is TRBV6-1, the J gene TRBJ1-1; D gene ambiguous. CDR3 length: 11 residues. The germline V gene has CDR1 MNHNS and CDR2 SASEGT. V was trimmed by 2 bases and J by 8 bases, leaving 6 bases between them. The CDR3 nucleotides read TGTGCCAGCAGTGAATCCCTCGAAGCTTTCTTT. It encodes CASSESLEAFF.

This clonotype was detected a few times. The V gene is TRBV14, the J gene TRBJ2-7; the D gene is possibly TRBD1 (6 bases). The V and J ends lost 6 bases and 0 bases respectively, with 12 bases between them. This CDR3 comprises 14 residues. Per germline, CDR1 SGHDN and CDR2 FVKESK. This CDR3 reads CASSRTASSYEQYF. CDR3 DNA sequence: TGTGCCAGCAGTCGGACAGCCAGCTCCTACGAGCAGTACTTC.

This clonotype came up a few times. The V gene is TRBV20-1, the J gene TRBJ2-7, with 8 nucleotides matching TRBD2. CDR3 size: 16 residues. Germline-derived CDR1 and CDR2 are DFQATT and SNEGSKA (reference sequence). With 0 bases clipped from V and 5 bases from J, the junction kept 12 bases outside the gene matches. CDR3 sequence reads: CSARDQGTGGPNEQYF. DNA of the CDR3: TGCAGTGCTAGAGATCAGGGAACGGGAGGGCCTAACGAGCAGTACTTC.

This clonotype was seen a few times. The chain recombines TRBV20-1 with TRBJ2-4, with D possibly matching TRBD1 (6 bases). Judging by the DNA end, TRBJ2-5 fits better; the J call may be wrong. The length of the CDR3 is 12 residues. Germline assignment: CDR1 DFQATT and CDR2 SNEGSKA (reference sequence). The chain's CDR3 is CSAAQTGETQYF. The CDR3 bases are TGCAGTGCTGCACAAACAGGGGAGACCCAGTACTTC.

This sequence joins TRBV29-1 and TRBJ1-1; D not resolved. The CDR3 loop spans 15 amino acids. Trimming removed 3 bases at V and 1 base at J, with 15 bases between. Germline V gene sequence: CDR1 SQVTM, CDR2 ANQGSEA. The CDR3 coding sequence is TGCAGCGTTGATGTAGCCAGGAGTCAGAACACTGAAGCTTTCTTT. Protein: CSVDVARSQNTEAFF.

In its sample, this clonotype was seen a few times. The gene calls are TRBV27 and TRBJ1-5, with 7 positions matching TRBD1. The trim removed 2 bases at V and 7 bases at J, leaving 5 bases unmatched. The CDR3 consists of 14 residues. Germline CDR1 MNHEY, CDR2 SMNVEV (reference sequence). The CDR3 here is CASSLKGAYQPQHF. In DNA form, the CDR3 reads TGTGCCAGCAGTTTAAAGGGGGCGTACCAGCCCCAGCATTTT.

This rearrangement joins TRBV9 to TRBJ2-3; TRBD2 agrees at 7 bases. Germline trimming cut 2 bases from V and 2 bases from J; bases unmatched to any gene: 5. Germline values: CDR1 SGDLS, CDR2 YYNGEE. The CDR3 has 15 amino acids. The CDR3 bases are TGTGCCAGCAGCGTCCGCGGGGGAGCCACAGATACGCAGTATTTT. Translating gives CASSVRGGATDTQYF.